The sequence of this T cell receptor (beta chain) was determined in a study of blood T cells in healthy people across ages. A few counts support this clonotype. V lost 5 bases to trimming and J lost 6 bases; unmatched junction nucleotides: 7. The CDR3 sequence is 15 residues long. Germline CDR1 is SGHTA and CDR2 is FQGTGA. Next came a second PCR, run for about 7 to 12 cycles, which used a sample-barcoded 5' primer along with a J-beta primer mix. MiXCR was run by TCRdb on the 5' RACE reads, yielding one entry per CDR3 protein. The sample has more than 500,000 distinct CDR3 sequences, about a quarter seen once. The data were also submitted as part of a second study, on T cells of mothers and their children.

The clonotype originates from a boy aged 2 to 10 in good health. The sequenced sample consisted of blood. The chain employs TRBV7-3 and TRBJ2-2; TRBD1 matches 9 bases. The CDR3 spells CASSVQGALAGELFF. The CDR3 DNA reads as TGTGCCAGCAGCGTACAGGGGGCGCTTGCCGGGGAGCTGTTTTTT.